This T cell receptor beta chain was retrieved from a study of shared clonotypes between healthy human individuals. Study background: In total, the donors were a couple of women and a few men aged 18 to 49. Whole-study findings and limits: Investigators expected sequencing depth to affect clonotype sharing among donors.

The CDR3 loop spans 14 amino acids. Per the germline V gene, CDR1 is GTSNPN and CDR2 is SVGIG (reference sequence). V was shortened by 2 bases and J by 10 bases, with 18 bases between the two germline ends. The method was immunoSEQ multiplex PCR; TCRdb's version includes in-frame clones alone and lacks a portion of them. This table holds about 460,000 clones, roughly three quarters found once. Every donor was a Caucasian adult from Nashville, Tennessee. On this clone itself: The antigen remains undetermined. Within the sample, other DNA sequences also encode this same CDR3.

The specimen was PBMCs. The chain employs TRBV30 and TRBJ1-5, with a weak D call TRBD1 (5 bases). The TCR was taken from a woman in her thirties or forties in good health. Some clones in this sample may be carry-over from other donors' samples. The CDR3 loop reads CAWSPLGLGQPQHF. CDR3 sequence (DNA): TGTGCCTGGAGTCCCCTGGGGCTCGGTCAACCCCAGCATTTT.